This T cell receptor beta chain was found in a study of blood T cell repertoires in COVID-19. Looked up from germline, CDR1 is LGHNA and CDR2 is YSLEER. The CDR3 contains 14 residues. Trimming cost V 0 bases and J 3 bases, with 9 bases left between them. Profiled with immunoSEQ multiplex PCR; TCRdb holds only in-frame clones, not every one. Altogether 35,000 to 45,000 clones are present, roughly 80% being singletons, with the ten largest covering 16%. The sequencing input was peripheral blood. This receptor was taken from a man aged 70 or older with acute or convalescent COVID-19. The chain uses TRBV4-3 and TRBJ2-7; weak D call: TRBD1 (6 bases). The CDR3 loop reads CASSQEWTDYEQYF. As DNA, the CDR3 is TGCGCCAGCAGCCAAGAATGGACAGACTACGAGCAGTACTTC.